This is a list of T cell receptor beta chains from one sample in a study of cytomegalovirus exposure and HLA in healthy donors. The repertoire was sequenced with immunoSEQ multiplex PCR; TCRdb's copy has only in-frame clones and lacks some. This sample's clone table lists about 110,000 clones. Sequenced material: PBMCs. These receptors all stem from a man aged 18-30 years in good health and CMV-seronegative. Both conserved end residues are part of each CDR3. Fields, in order: CDR3 protein, CDR3 DNA, D gene, V gene, J gene. A D gene is named only where the DNA matches it firmly.

CASTQTGFPYEQYF,TGTGCCAGCACCCAGACAGGGTTCCCCTACGAGCAGTACTTC,TRBD1,TRBV28,TRBJ2-7
CASSSHGTGAYNEQFF,TGTGCCAGCAGCTCCCATGGGACAGGCGCCTACAATGAGCAGTTCTTC,TRBD1,TRBV11-3,TRBJ2-1
CATSSHRGGSPQHF,TGTGCCACCAGCAGTCACAGGGGGGGATCTCCCCAGCATTTT,TRBD1,TRBV15,TRBJ1-5
CASSAQDRGRAGELFF,TGTGCCAGCAGCGCCCAGGACAGGGGAAGAGCCGGGGAGCTGTTTTTT,TRBD1,TRBV9,TRBJ2-2
CASSIPTERVLHF,TGTGCCAGCAGCATTCCAACGGAACGGGTCCTCCACTTT,-,TRBV9,TRBJ1-6
CSVLLTGGINSPLHF,TGCAGCGTTCTACTGACAGGGGGGATTAATTCACCCCTCCACTTT,TRBD1,TRBV29-1,TRBJ1-6
CASSRGVALPDTQYF,TGCGCCAGCAGCCGGGGAGTAGCTTTGCCAGATACGCAGTATTTT,-,TRBV4-1,TRBJ2-3
CASSQPLTGDGNTIYF,TGCGCCAGCAGCCAGCCACTCACAGGGGACGGAAACACCATATATTTT,TRBD1,TRBV4-1,TRBJ1-3
CASRPRAGGSYEQYF,TGTGCCAGCAGACCCAGGGCGGGAGGGTCATACGAGCAGTACTTC,TRBD2,TRBV27,TRBJ2-7
CASNYGGGQGPGEQYF,TGTGCCAGCAATTACGGGGGGGGACAGGGACCGGGCGAGCAGTACTTC,-,TRBV9,TRBJ2-7
CASAVIRVSGEKLFF,TGTGCCAGTGCGGTAATTCGGGTTTCGGGTGAAAAACTGTTTTTT,-,TRBV19,TRBJ1-4
CASSPGTSGVTYEQYF,TGTGCCAGCAGTCCTGGGACTAGCGGGGTTACCTACGAGCAGTACTTC,TRBD2,TRBV28,TRBJ2-7
CASTIGDRVNQPQHF,TGTGCCAGTACCATAGGGGACAGGGTCAATCAGCCCCAGCATTTT,TRBD1,TRBV19,TRBJ1-5
CASSLVGQGVGNTIYF,TGCGCCAGCAGCTTGGTGGGACAGGGAGTCGGAAACACCATATATTTT,TRBD1,TRBV5-1,TRBJ1-3
CASRPGLAVNSYEQYF,TGTGCCAGCAGGCCAGGACTAGCGGTAAACTCCTACGAGCAGTACTTC,TRBD2,TRBV11-2,TRBJ2-7
CASTRGLGELFF,TGTGCCAGCACTCGGGGTCTCGGGGAGCTGTTTTTT,-,TRBV28,TRBJ2-2
CASSPTSGRGNTQYF,TGTGCCAGCAGCCCTACTAGCGGGAGAGGGAATACGCAGTATTTT,TRBD2,TRBV7-8,TRBJ2-3
CASQENTIYF,TGTGCCAGCCAGGAAAACACCATATATTTT,-,TRBV6-1,TRBJ1-3
CASSLAGGNNYGYTF,TGTGCCAGCAGCTTGGCGGGCGGGAATAACTATGGCTACACCTTC,-,TRBV5-4,TRBJ1-2
CASSIRQGPYGYTF,TGTGCCAGTAGTATACGACAGGGACCCTATGGCTACACCTTC,TRBD1,TRBV19,TRBJ1-2
CVSKRSLLYEQYF,TGTGTTAGTAAGCGCTCCCTCCTCTACGAGCAGTACTTC,-,TRBV2,TRBJ2-7
CASSSYEREGRFTDTQYF,TGTGCCAGCAGCTCCTACGAACGGGAGGGCAGGTTCACAGATACGCAGTATTTT,TRBD2,TRBV7-2,TRBJ2-3
CASSLQGAVGYTF,TGTGCCAGCAGTCTACAGGGGGCGGTTGGCTACACCTTC,TRBD1,TRBV6-6,TRBJ1-2
CASSFAWGAYEQYF,TGTGCCAGCAGCTTTGCCTGGGGAGCCTACGAGCAGTACTTC,-,TRBV7-9,TRBJ2-7
CASSTRTQFKNTEAFF,TGTGCCAGCAGCACTAGGACGCAATTCAAGAACACTGAAGCTTTCTTT,-,TRBV14,TRBJ1-1
CASSQDWTVRHEQYF,TGCGCCAGCAGCCAAGATTGGACTGTTAGGCACGAGCAGTACTTC,-,TRBV4-1,TRBJ2-7
CASSLGQADYNEQFF,TGTGCCAGCAGCTTAGGACAGGCCGACTACAATGAGCAGTTCTTC,-,TRBV11-2,TRBJ2-1
CASSLGQMLTGELFF,TGTGCCAGCAGTTTGGGACAGATGCTAACCGGGGAGCTGTTTTTT,TRBD1,TRBV27,TRBJ2-2
CASRIGGTGELFF,TGTGCCAGCAGGATAGGGGGCACCGGGGAGCTGTTTTTT,-,TRBV14,TRBJ2-2
CASTRGKNTGELFF,TGTGCCAGTACGAGGGGGAAGAACACCGGGGAGCTGTTTTTT,-,TRBV14,TRBJ2-2
CASSLGLAEGNEQFF,TGTGCCAGCAGCTTAGGACTAGCGGAGGGGAATGAGCAGTTCTTC,TRBD2,TRBV11-2,TRBJ2-1
CASSLPGQTFEAFF,TGTGCCAGCAGCCTCCCGGGACAGACGTTTGAAGCTTTCTTT,TRBD1,TRBV7-9,TRBJ1-1
CASSEDSGRRETQYF,TGTGCCAGCAGTGAAGATAGCGGGAGACGCGAGACCCAGTACTTC,TRBD2,TRBV2,TRBJ2-5
CATSEGQGENTEAFF,TGTGCCACCAGTGAGGGGCAGGGGGAGAACACTGAAGCTTTCTTT,TRBD1,TRBV15,TRBJ1-1
CASSSTRGHNEQFF,TGTGCCAGCAGCTCGACTAGGGGCCACAATGAGCAGTTCTTC,-,TRBV28,TRBJ2-1
CASSQAGQGAMNTEAFF,TGCGCCAGCAGCCAGGCGGGACAGGGGGCTATGAACACTGAAGCTTTCTTT,TRBD1,TRBV4-1,TRBJ1-1
CASSRPGEQETQYF,TGTGCCAGCAGCCGCCCCGGGGAACAAGAGACCCAGTACTTC,-,TRBV5-4,TRBJ2-5
CAIGGQLGGETQYF,TGTGCCATTGGGGGTCAATTGGGAGGGGAGACCCAGTACTTC,TRBD2,TRBV25-1,TRBJ2-5
CASGLPWDSLNTEAFF,TGTGCTAGTGGTTTGCCCTGGGACAGCCTGAACACTGAAGCTTTCTTT,TRBD1,TRBV12-5,TRBJ1-1
CASSWDSSSYEQYF,TGTGCCAGCAGTTGGGACTCAAGCTCCTACGAGCAGTACTTC,-,TRBV6-5,TRBJ2-7
CASSLSVYRGDTQYF,TGTGCCAGCAGCTTATCTGTGTACAGGGGCGATACGCAGTATTTT,TRBD1,TRBV7-6,TRBJ2-3